This T cell receptor beta chain is from a study of cytomegalovirus exposure and HLA in healthy donors. CDR1 and CDR2 (germline): SGDLS, YYNGEE. Germline trimming cut 1 base from V and 4 bases from J; bases unmatched to any gene: 7. The CDR3 has 15 residues. A word on this clone: Its antigen is not identified.

Points from the study as a whole: For TCR beta chains, V- and J-gene trimming was later linked to a missense DCLRE1C variant.

13 Jbeta primers and 60 Vbeta primers were used for the PCR. Profiling relied on immunoSEQ multiplex PCR, and the TCRdb table lists in-frame clones only, not all of them. This sample has 130,000 to 150,000 clones; approximately 79% occur once, and the top ten carry roughly 2.9%. The sequence was obtained from a woman aged 25 to 45 in good health and CMV-seronegative. Sequenced: PBMCs. The chain has TRBV9 and TRBJ2-7, with 8 bases lining up with TRBD1. The CDR3 protein is CASSVSTGEPYEQYF. The CDR3 DNA sequence: TGTGCCAGCAGCGTATCGACAGGGGAACCATACGAGCAGTACTTC.